This passage covers 32 T cell receptor beta chains from one sample sequenced in a study of shared clonotypes between healthy human individuals. The repertoire was sequenced with immunoSEQ multiplex PCR; TCRdb's copy has only in-frame clones and lacks some. In the table there are about 2.4 million clones, roughly nine tenths of which are singletons. Material for sequencing was naive CD4+ T cells sorted from blood. The subset here: CD45RA+ positively selected. The receptors shown here come from a young man in good health.

V is TRBV2 and J is TRBJ1-4; D is uncertain. The CDR3 totals 14 residues. Trimming stripped 7 bases from V and 4 bases from J, with 13 bases between. Per the germline V gene, CDR1 is SNHLY and CDR2 is FYNNEI. The CDR3 coding sequence is TGTGCCAGCACCGAGGGCTGGGATAATGAAAAACTGTTTTTT. This encodes CASTEGWDNEKLFF.

V usage is TRBV19 and J usage is TRBJ2-5, with D possibly matching TRBD2 (7 bases). The CDR3 is made up of 14 amino acids. Between the trimmed V and J ends, which lost 6 bases and 4 bases, there was a span of 15 bases. Germline CDR1 and CDR2: LNHDA and SQIVND (reference sequence). The CDR3 sequence is CASRERGGGETQYF. Here the CDR3 DNA reads TGTGCCAGTAGGGAACGGGGAGGGGGAGAGACCCAGTACTTC.

The rearrangement links TRBV12-1 to TRBJ2-7; TRBD1, the table's D call, lacks a check against the DNA. TRBV12-1 is recorded as a pseudogene. This CDR3 has 13 residues. CDR3 protein: CASSTGQGREQYF. CDR3 DNA sequence: TGTGCCAGCAGCACCGGACAGGGACGGGAGCAGTACTTC.

The J gene is TRBJ1-2, the V gene TRBV9, with D unclear. This CDR3 is 15 amino acids long. Trimming removed 0 bases from V and 0 bases from J, with 9 bases in between. Germline CDR1 is SGDLS and CDR2 is YYNGEE. The CDR3 DNA is TGTGCCAGCAGCGTAGCGGACCGAGCTAACTATGGCTACACCTTC. Amino acids: CASSVADRANYGYTF.

The J gene is TRBJ2-2, the V gene TRBV6-5; perhaps TRBD1 as D (6 bases). The germline V gene encodes CDR1 MNHEY and CDR2 SVGAGI. V was pared by 0 bases and J by 4 bases, with 12 bases between. The CDR3 has 16 residues. CDR3 loop: CASSYSRQGITGELFF. DNA of the CDR3: TGTGCCAGCAGTTACTCGAGGCAGGGGATCACCGGGGAGCTGTTTTTT.

The chain joins TRBV29-1 to TRBJ2-2; either TRBD1 or TRBD2 may supply D (5 bases each). Germline V gene data show CDR1 as SQVTM and CDR2 as ANQGSEA. This CDR3 is 12 amino acids long. V lost 8 bases to trimming and J lost 4 bases, with 11 bases between them. This chain's CDR3 is CSTRGSTGELFF. CDR3 coding DNA: TGCAGCACCCGGGGCTCCACCGGGGAGCTGTTTTTT.

To note about this clone: The identical CDR3 is also encoded by other nucleotide sequences in the sample. This rearrangement joins TRBV9 to TRBJ1-4; maybe TRBD1 (5 bases). Germline CDR1 and CDR2: SGDLS and YYNGEE. V lost 0 bases, J lost 0 bases, and 6 bases lay in between. This CDR3 has 15 amino acids. CDR3 in amino acids: CASSVGGTTNEKLFF. Here the CDR3 DNA reads TGTGCCAGCAGCGTAGGGGGGACAACTAATGAAAAACTGTTTTTT.

The gene calls are TRBV4-2 and TRBJ1-1, with unresolved D. The CDR3 totals 12 residues. Trimming shortened V by 3 bases and J by 13 bases, and 15 bases separated the two germline ends. The germline gives CDR1 LGHNA, CDR2 YNFKEQ. This CDR3 is CASSHTLGRIFF. In DNA form, the CDR3 reads TGTGCCAGCAGCCACACCCTTGGTCGTATTTTCTTT.

The rearrangement uses TRBV28 and TRBJ1-1; D is unresolved. The ends were cut back, 8 bases at V and 0 bases at J, with 16 bases in the middle. The germline V gene encodes CDR1 MDHEN and CDR2 SYDVKM. The CDR3 totals 15 residues. This CDR3 reads CASGPVEVMNTEAFF. Written as DNA, the CDR3 is TGTGCCAGCGGGCCAGTTGAGGTCATGAACACTGAAGCTTTCTTT.

This clone was observed once. The chain recombines TRBV11-2 with TRBJ2-7; D is unresolved. CDR3 size: 15 residues. Germline V gene data show CDR1 as SGHAT and CDR2 as FQNNGV. V lost 0 bases and J lost 0, with 9 bases in between. This CDR3 is CASSLERPSSYEQYF. The CDR3 nucleotides are TGTGCCAGCAGCTTAGAGAGGCCGAGCTCCTACGAGCAGTACTTC.

The J gene is TRBJ2-6, the V gene TRBV9, with D possibly TRBD1 on 7 matching bases. There are 17 residues in the CDR3. The V gene's germline CDR1 is SGDLS and CDR2 YYNGEE. The V end was cut by 3 bases, the J end by 1 base, with 14 bases between. The CDR3 protein is CASSAQGRRSGANVLTF. DNA of the CDR3: TGTGCCAGCAGCGCACAGGGGAGGAGGTCTGGGGCCAACGTCCTGACTTTC.

The chain uses TRBV5-1 and TRBJ2-7; 13 bases are a match to TRBD2. In germline, CDR1 is SGHRS, CDR2 YFSETQ. CDR3 size: 15 residues. J lost 6 bases, V lost 0 bases, and 3 bases had no gene match. Here the CDR3 DNA reads TGCGCCAGCAGCTTGGCGGGACTAGCGGGATCCGAGCAGTACTTC. Encoded protein: CASSLAGLAGSEQYF.

V is TRBV6-5 and J is TRBJ2-3; 8 bases fit TRBD2. The CDR3 extends over 14 amino acids. The J segment lost 6 bases and the V segment lost 6 bases, leaving 8 bases of the junction unmatched. Germline V gene data show CDR1 as MNHEY and CDR2 as SVGAGI. The CDR3 bases are TGTGCCAGCAGGGAAAGCGGGAGTAGGGATACGCAGTATTTT. It yields the protein CASRESGSRDTQYF.

The gene calls are TRBV6-5 and TRBJ1-5; no clear D. The germline gives CDR1 MNHEY, CDR2 SVGAGI. Deletions cut 8 bases from V and 0 bases from J, with 14 bases between. CDR3 length: 15 amino acids. The CDR3 DNA reads TGTGCCAGCGGAAGGAGTAGCTATAGCAATCAGCCCCAGCATTTT. Protein product: CASGRSSYSNQPQHF.

CDR3 residues: CASSLEGETWAEAFF. The CDR3 nucleotides read TGCGCCAGCAGCTTGGAGGGGGAAACCTGGGCTGAAGCTTTCTTT. The genes are TRBV5-1 and TRBJ1-1, with a tentative D call TRBD1 (6 bases). Per germline, CDR1 SGHRS and CDR2 YFSETQ. The CDR3 runs to 15 residues. V was cut by 0 bases and J by 6 bases, with 15 bases left in between. Combining the CDR3 with reference TRBV5-1 and TRBJ1-1 gives the whole variable domain KAGVTQTPRYLIKTRGQQVTLSCSPISGHRSVSWYQQTPGQGLQFLFEYFSETQRNKGNFPGRFSGRQFSNSRSEMNVSTLELGDSALYLCASSLEGETWAEAFFGQGTRLTVV.

The chain links TRBV28 to TRBJ1-4; D possibly corresponds to TRBD1 (5 bases). V lost 2 bases and J lost 8, with 12 bases in between. The CDR3 consists of 14 residues. Germline CDR1 reads MDHEN; CDR2 reads SYDVKM. The CDR3 reads CASSLSPGEEKLFF. CDR3 nucleotide sequence: TGTGCCAGCAGTTTAAGTCCGGGGGAGGAAAAACTGTTTTTT.

The chain couples TRBV30 to TRBJ2-5; perhaps TRBD1 as D (6 bases). The germline V gene has CDR1 GTSNPN and CDR2 SVGIG (reference sequence). This CDR3 comprises 13 residues. Trimming shortened V by 2 bases and J by 11 bases, and 18 bases separated the two germline ends. CDR3 sequence (DNA): TGTGCCTGGAGTCTGACAGGTTTGGGGGAGCAGTACTTC. Encoded protein: CAWSLTGLGEQYF.

The CDR3 sequence: CASSPLDTGETQYF. The CDR3, as DNA: TGTGCCAGCTCACCGCTCGACACCGGTGAGACCCAGTACTTC. This sequence joins TRBV18 and TRBJ2-5; D is ambiguous. CDR1 is KGHSH, CDR2 LQKENI, per germline. V lost 3 bases, J lost 5 bases, and 13 bases lay in between. The length of the CDR3 is 14 residues. Full variable domain (rest looked up from reference TRBV18 and TRBJ2-5): NAGVMQNPRHLVRRRGQEARLRCSPMKGHSHVYWYRQLPEEGLKFMVYLQKENIIDESGMPKERFSAEFPKEGPSILRIQQVVRGDSAAYFCASSPLDTGETQYFGPGTRLLVL.

The V gene is TRBV19, the J gene TRBJ1-2; D not resolved. Germline lookup yields CDR1 LNHDA and CDR2 SQIVND (reference sequence). The CDR3 runs 13 residues. V was clipped by 3 bases and J by 8 bases, with 13 bases between them. The DNA for the CDR3 is TGTGCCAGTAGTATCGAATCGGGGTTAGGCTACACCTTC. The encoded protein is CASSIESGLGYTF.

The CDR3 is CASSKGTGEGSEQFF. The CDR3 DNA is TGCGCCAGCAGTAAGGGGACAGGGGAAGGGAGTGAGCAGTTCTTC. The chain uses TRBV10-1 and TRBJ2-1; 10 nucleotides line up with TRBD1. V lost 5 bases and J lost 9; bases outside the gene matches: 10. Per germline, CDR1 WNHNN and CDR2 SYGVQD (reference sequence). The CDR3 consists of 15 residues.

The CDR3 loop reads CASSAASSYNSPLHF. The CDR3 region has the DNA TGTGCCAGCAGCGCCGCTAGCTCCTATAATTCACCCCTCCACTTT. V gene TRBV5-4 combines with J gene TRBJ1-6; D unresolved. V was pared by 4 bases and J by 0 bases, with 8 bases between. Germline assignment: CDR1 SGHNT and CDR2 YYREEE (reference sequence). The CDR3 covers 15 residues.

A single count supports this clone. This sequence joins TRBV9 and TRBJ2-2; D gene unclear. The V gene's germline CDR1 is SGDLS and CDR2 YYNGEE. Trimming removed 0 bases at V and 9 bases at J, with 12 bases between. This CDR3 contains 14 residues. The CDR3, as DNA: TGTGCCAGCAGCGTAGCTACTGGGGTGCGGGAGCTGTTTTTT. Amino acids: CASSVATGVRELFF.

In its sample, this clone was seen once. The rearrangement links TRBV9 to TRBJ1-3; 8 bases agree with TRBD1. Germline CDR1 and CDR2: SGDLS and YYNGEE. V was pared by 4 bases and J by 6 bases, with 9 bases of the junction left unmatched. CDR3 length: 15 amino acids. Here the CDR3 reads CASSTLGQGTNTIYF. For the CDR3, the DNA is TGTGCCAGCAGCACTCTCGGACAGGGAACAAACACCATATATTTT.

The rearrangement links TRBV5-1 to TRBJ2-2, with a tentative D call TRBD2 (5 bases). Germline V lookup: CDR1 SGHRS, CDR2 YFSETQ. This CDR3 is built from 14 residues. V shed 4 bases and J shed 5 bases, with 12 bases lying between them. CDR3 sequence reads: CASSPGPGTGELFF. CDR3 sequence (DNA): TGCGCCAGCAGCCCGGGCCCGGGGACCGGGGAGCTGTTTTTT.

J is TRBJ1-5 and V is TRBV4-1; 9 bases are a match to TRBD1. Trimming took 3 bases from V and 4 from J; bases not matched to a gene: 7. The CDR3 is 16 residues long. The germline gives CDR1 MGHRA, CDR2 YSYEKL. CDR3 nucleotides: TGCGCCAGCAGCCAGCCGGGACAGGGCATTAATCAGCCCCAGCATTTT. This encodes CASSQPGQGINQPQHF.

The table lists this clone with a few counts. The chain links TRBV27 to TRBJ1-5, with a weak D call TRBD1 (6 bases). The CDR3 contains 16 residues. Germline CDR1 and CDR2: MNHEY and SMNVEV (reference sequence). V was cut by 8 bases and J by 1 base, with 18 bases left in between. The CDR3 spells CASQQWGGGSNQPQHF. CDR3 nucleotide sequence: TGTGCCAGCCAACAGTGGGGGGGCGGGAGCAATCAGCCCCAGCATTTT.

V is TRBV9 and J is TRBJ1-3; D may be TRBD1 (5 bases). This CDR3 contains 15 residues. V lost 0 bases and J 2 bases, leaving 9 bases between the germline ends. Germline-derived CDR1 and CDR2 are SGDLS and YYNGEE. DNA for the CDR3: TGTGCCAGCAGCGTAGAGGGGAGCGCTGGAAACACCATATATTTT. Amino acids: CASSVEGSAGNTIYF.

This clone appeared a few times. The rearrangement links TRBV14 to TRBJ2-2; D is ambiguous. V lost 6 bases and J lost 5, with 7 bases in between. This CDR3 comprises 12 residues. From germline, CDR1 is SGHDN and CDR2 FVKESK. This CDR3 is CASSYYTGELFF. CDR3 nucleotide sequence: TGTGCCAGCAGTTACTATACCGGGGAGCTGTTTTTT.

The rearrangement uses TRBV5-1 and TRBJ2-7, with D tentatively TRBD1 or TRBD2 (6 bases each). The CDR3 spans 14 residues. With 4 bases removed from V and 3 bases from J, the gap between germline ends came to 14 bases. Germline V gene sequence: CDR1 SGHRS, CDR2 YFSETQ. CDR3 nucleotides: TGCGCCAGCAGCCCTTGGGGGGCCGACTACGAGCAGTACTTC. Translation: CASSPWGADYEQYF.

This chain uses TRBV19 with TRBJ1-3; 7 positions match TRBD1. The ends lost 6 bases at V and 3 bases at J; junction bases unmatched: 11. The CDR3 is 16 amino acids. Germline V gene data show CDR1 as LNHDA and CDR2 as SQIVND (reference sequence). Here the CDR3 DNA reads TGTGCCAGTAGAATGACAGGGATCCGCCGTGGAAACACCATATATTTT. Protein product: CASRMTGIRRGNTIYF.

The V call is TRBV5-6, the J call TRBJ2-7; tentative D call: TRBD2 (5 bases). CDR3 length equals 13 residues. The ends were cut back, 4 bases at V and 0 bases at J, with 8 bases in the middle. In germline, CDR1 is SGHDT, CDR2 YYEEEE. CDR3 DNA sequence: TGTGCCAGCAGCATAGGACTCTCCTACGAGCAGTACTTC. It is translated as CASSIGLSYEQYF.

The chain is built from TRBV10-3 and TRBJ2-5; D is possibly TRBD1 or TRBD2 (5 bases each). Trimming took off 0 bases at V and 5 bases at J, with 10 bases between the two ends. Germline values: CDR1 ENHRY, CDR2 SYGVKD. CDR3 length equals 14 residues. The CDR3 loop reads CAISESWGGETQYF. The CDR3 bases are TGTGCCATCAGTGAGTCGTGGGGCGGGGAGACCCAGTACTTC.